This entry features one T cell receptor beta chain sequence. Original processing methods: It was from reference gene primer amplification that nucleated cell counts were estimated. Only in-frame clones appear in the TCRdb table, and some are missing; sequencing was by immunoSEQ multiplex PCR. The D gene and trimming were derived from the DNA, and the V and J assignments and clone size from that table. The sample has over 250,000 clones, 80% to 90% seen once; the top ten hold around 4.1%. This CDR3 region has 14 residues. Germline V gene sequence: CDR1 SQVTM, CDR2 ANQGSEA. V gave up 4 bases and J gave up 2 bases, with 12 bases separating them. The entry originates in a study of blood T cell repertoires in COVID-19. Study summary: Sample material is recorded as cDNA or gDNA derived from T cells, B-cell-depleted T cells, or PBMCs.

Participants were aged about 18 to 100 years from around 24 US areas. Cohorts were determined from participant-reported clinical history. This receptor was taken from a young man with acute COVID-19. The sample consisted of PBMCs or T cells enriched from blood (not recorded which). V and J are TRBV29-1 and TRBJ1-3, with D perhaps matching TRBD1 (5 bases). CDR3 in DNA: TGCAGCGTTGTGTCAGGGTCTACTGGAAACACCATATATTTT. Its translation: CSVVSGSTGNTIYF.